This is a list of T cell receptor beta chains from one sample in a study of blood T cell repertoires in COVID-19. Method: immunoSEQ multiplex PCR; TCRdb's copy keeps in-frame clones and lacks some. This table holds approximately 98,000 clones, 82% found once. Material for sequencing was peripheral blood. The receptors were sampled from a man older than 75 with acute or convalescent COVID-19. Both conserved end residues are part of each CDR3. Each record gives: V gene, J gene, D gene, clone size, CDR3 DNA, CDR3 protein. A D gene is named only where the DNA matches it firmly. Size tells how often a clone was seen (once, few, many) or the class of an expanded clone, and some rows leave it out.

TRBV7-2	TRBJ1-5	-	-	TGTGCCAGCAGCCGCCGACAGGCCCTTAGCAATCAGCCCCAGCATTTT	CASSRRQALSNQPQHF
TRBV3-1/TRBV3-2	TRBJ2-3	-	few	TGTGCCAGCAGCCAAGGAGGTGGGGCCCCCGCGCAGTATTTT	CASSQGGGAPAQYF
TRBV20-1	TRBJ2-5	-	-	TGCAGTGCTAGTTGGGGAGGGGGGAGAGAGACCCAGTACTTC	CSASWGGGRETQYF
TRBV6-5	TRBJ1-1	-	once	TGTGCCAGCAATCTTGAGGGTGAAGCTTTCTTT	CASNLEGEAFF
TRBV5-1	TRBJ1-6	-	-	TGCGCCAGCAGCCCCGGGGGGAATTCACCCCTCCACTTT	CASSPGGNSPLHF
TRBV19	TRBJ2-1	-	few	TGTGCCAGTAGTTCCCCCCAGGGGGGTTTCTATGAGCAGTTCTTC	CASSSPQGGFYEQFF
TRBV29-1	TRBJ2-3	TRBD2	-	TGCAGCGTTAATGGACTAGCGGGGGGCACAGATACGCAGTATTTT	CSVNGLAGGTDTQYF
TRBV5-4	TRBJ2-3	-	-	TGTGCCAGCACTGGGGGGTGGCGGGGCACAGATACGCAGTATTTT	CASTGGWRGTDTQYF
TRBV30	TRBJ1-5	-	-	TGTGCCTGGACCTATAGCAATCAGCCCCAGCATTTT	CAWTYSNQPQHF
TRBV5-5	TRBJ2-7	-	-	TGTGCCAGCAGCTCGCAGGTAAAGAACTCCTACGAGCAGTACTTC	CASSSQVKNSYEQYF
TRBV11-2	TRBJ2-5	-	once	TGTGCCAGCAGCCCCCGACTACTCCAAGAGACCCAGTACTTC	CASSPRLLQETQYF
TRBV11-2	TRBJ2-5	-	-	TGTGCCAGCAGCTTGGAGATCGGAACAGAGACCCAGTACTTC	CASSLEIGTETQYF
TRBV4-3	TRBJ1-2	-	-	TGCGCCAGCAGCCCTGAGACGGCCTCCCCTAGGGGCTACACCTTC	CASSPETASPRGYTF
TRBV19	TRBJ2-1	TRBD1	-	TGTGCCAGTAGTATCGGACAGGGGGCGCTCAATGAGCAGTTCTTC	CASSIGQGALNEQFF
TRBV27	TRBJ2-1	TRBD2	-	TGTGCCAGCAATAAGCGGGAGTACAATGAGCAGTTCTTC	CASNKREYNEQFF
TRBV18	TRBJ2-1	TRBD2	once	TGTGCCAGCTCTCCACTAGCGGGGGCCTACAATGAGCAGTTCTTC	CASSPLAGAYNEQFF
TRBV18	TRBJ1-1	TRBD1	few	TGTGCCAGCTCACCGGACAGGGACACTGAAGCTTTCTTT	CASSPDRDTEAFF
TRBV10-3	TRBJ2-7	-	-	TGTGCCATCAGTGAGACCAACGGAGGTTACGAGCAGTACTTC	CAISETNGGYEQYF
TRBV7-9	TRBJ2-2	-	-	TGTGCCAGCACCCTAGAGGCCGGGGAGCTGTTTTTT	CASTLEAGELFF
TRBV7-8	TRBJ1-5	-	-	TGTGCCAGCAGCTTAGGCGCATTCAATCAGCCCCAGCATTTT	CASSLGAFNQPQHF
TRBV15	TRBJ2-1	TRBD2	-	TGTGCCACCAGCAGAGTCCTTGCGGGAGGGTATGAGCAGTTCTTC	CATSRVLAGGYEQFF
TRBV7-2	TRBJ1-1	-	-	TGTGCCAGCAGCCCTAACGCTGAAGCTTTCTTT	CASSPNAEAFF
TRBV4-3	TRBJ2-1	-	-	TGCGCCAGCAGCCAAACAGGGTACAATGAGCAGTTCTTC	CASSQTGYNEQFF
TRBV24-1	TRBJ2-1	-	-	TGTGCCACCAGTGATCAGGGTGGATCCTACAATGAGCAGTTCTTC	CATSDQGGSYNEQFF
TRBV19	TRBJ1-6	-	few	TGTGCCAGTAGTATACCCTACGGGGATTCACCCCTCCACTTT	CASSIPYGDSPLHF
TRBV29-1	TRBJ1-2	-	-	TGCAGCGGGGGTTTAAGGTCGGGTGGCTACACCTTC	CSGGLRSGGYTF
TRBV13	TRBJ1-4	-	-	TGTGCCAGCAGCTTAGGGAGGAGTAATGAAAAACTGTTTTTT	CASSLGRSNEKLFF
TRBV5-6	TRBJ1-5	-	-	TGTGCCAGCAGCTTGGGACTCTTGAGCAATCAGCCCCAGCATTTT	CASSLGLLSNQPQHF
TRBV6-5	TRBJ1-2	-	-	TGTGCCAGCAGTTCCAGGGCTGGCTACACCTTC	CASSSRAGYTF
TRBV6-6	TRBJ1-5	-	-	TGTGCCAGCAGCGAACAGGGTAGGAGCAATCAGCCCCAGCATTTT	CASSEQGRSNQPQHF